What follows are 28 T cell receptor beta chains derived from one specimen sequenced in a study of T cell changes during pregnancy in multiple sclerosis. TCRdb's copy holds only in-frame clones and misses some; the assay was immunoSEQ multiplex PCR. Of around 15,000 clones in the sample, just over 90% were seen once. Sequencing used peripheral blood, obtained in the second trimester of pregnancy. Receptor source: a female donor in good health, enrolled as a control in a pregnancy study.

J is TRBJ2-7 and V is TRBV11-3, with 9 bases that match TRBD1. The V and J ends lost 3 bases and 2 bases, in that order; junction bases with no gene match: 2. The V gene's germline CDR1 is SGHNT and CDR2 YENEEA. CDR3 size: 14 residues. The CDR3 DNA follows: TGTGCCAGCAGCTTGGGACAGGGAACCTACGAGCAGTACTTC. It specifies CASSLGQGTYEQYF.

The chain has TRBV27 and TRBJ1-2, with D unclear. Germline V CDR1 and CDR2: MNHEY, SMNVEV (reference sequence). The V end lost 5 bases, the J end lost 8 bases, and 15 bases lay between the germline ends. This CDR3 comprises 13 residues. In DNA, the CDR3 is TGTGCCAGCAGTCAACTGGGCGCTAAAGGCTACACCTTC. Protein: CASSQLGAKGYTF.

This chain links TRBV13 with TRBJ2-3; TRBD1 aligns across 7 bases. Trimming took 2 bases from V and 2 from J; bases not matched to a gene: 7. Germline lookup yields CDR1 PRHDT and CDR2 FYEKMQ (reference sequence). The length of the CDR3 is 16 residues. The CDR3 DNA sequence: TGTGCCAGCAGCTTAAGGGACAGCAGTTACACAGATACGCAGTATTTT. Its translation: CASSLRDSSYTDTQYF.

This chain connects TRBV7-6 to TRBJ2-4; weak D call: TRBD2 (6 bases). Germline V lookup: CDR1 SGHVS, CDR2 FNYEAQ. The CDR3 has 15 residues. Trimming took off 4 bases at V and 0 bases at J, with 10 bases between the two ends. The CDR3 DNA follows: TGTGCCAGCAGCTCCCGGGACTTAGCCAAAAACATTCAGTACTTC. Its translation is CASSSRDLAKNIQYF.

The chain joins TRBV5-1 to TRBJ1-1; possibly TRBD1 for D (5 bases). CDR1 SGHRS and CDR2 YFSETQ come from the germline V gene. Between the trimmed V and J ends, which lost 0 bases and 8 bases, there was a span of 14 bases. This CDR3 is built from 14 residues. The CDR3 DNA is TGCGCCAGCAGCTTGGAGGGTGGAGGGGCCGAAGCTTTCTTT. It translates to CASSLEGGGAEAFF.

This CDR3 reads CASSAGQTYEQYF. The CDR3 DNA is TGTGCCAGCAGCGCGGGACAGACCTACGAGCAGTACTTC. The J gene is TRBJ2-7, the V gene TRBV7-3, with D perhaps TRBD1 (7 bases). The CDR3 has 13 amino acids. V dropped 5 bases and J dropped 2 bases, with 10 bases sitting between them. CDR1 and CDR2 from the germline V gene are SGHTA and FQGTGA. Looking up the rest from reference TRBV7-3 and TRBJ2-7 gives the full variable domain: GAGVSQTPSNKVTEKGKYVELRCDPISGHTALYWYRQSLGQGPEFLIYFQGTGAADDSGLPNDRFFAVRPEGSVSTLKIQRTERGDSAVYLCASSAGQTYEQYFGPGTRLTVT.

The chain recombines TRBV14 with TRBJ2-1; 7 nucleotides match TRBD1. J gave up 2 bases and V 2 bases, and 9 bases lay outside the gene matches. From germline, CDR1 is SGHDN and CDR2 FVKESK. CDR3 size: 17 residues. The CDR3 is CASSQSRGRSPYNEQFF. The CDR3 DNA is TGTGCCAGCAGCCAAAGTAGGGGGCGCAGCCCCTACAATGAGCAGTTCTTC.

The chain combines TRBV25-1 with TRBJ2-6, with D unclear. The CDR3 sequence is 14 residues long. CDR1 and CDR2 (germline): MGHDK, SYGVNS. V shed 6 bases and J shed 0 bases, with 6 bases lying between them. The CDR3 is CASSFPSGANVLTF. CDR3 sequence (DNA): TGTGCCAGCAGCTTTCCCTCTGGGGCCAACGTCCTGACTTTC.

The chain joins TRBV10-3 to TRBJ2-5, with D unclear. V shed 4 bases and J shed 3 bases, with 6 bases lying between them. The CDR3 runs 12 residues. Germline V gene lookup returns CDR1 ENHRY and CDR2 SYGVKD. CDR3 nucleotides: TGTGCCATCAGTGTAAAAAAAGAGACCCAGTACTTC. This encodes CAISVKKETQYF.

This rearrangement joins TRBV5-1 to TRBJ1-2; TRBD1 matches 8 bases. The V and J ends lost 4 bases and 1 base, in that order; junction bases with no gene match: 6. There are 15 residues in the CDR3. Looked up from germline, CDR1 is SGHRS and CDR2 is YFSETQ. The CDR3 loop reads CASSQGQVLNYGYTF. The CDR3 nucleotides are TGCGCCAGCAGCCAGGGACAGGTCCTTAACTATGGCTACACCTTC.

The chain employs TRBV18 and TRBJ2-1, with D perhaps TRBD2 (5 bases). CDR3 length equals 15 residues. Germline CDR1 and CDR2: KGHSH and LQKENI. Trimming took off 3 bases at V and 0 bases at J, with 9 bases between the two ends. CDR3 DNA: TGTGCCAGCTCACCTGGAGGTCTCTCCTACAATGAGCAGTTCTTC. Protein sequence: CASSPGGLSYNEQFF.

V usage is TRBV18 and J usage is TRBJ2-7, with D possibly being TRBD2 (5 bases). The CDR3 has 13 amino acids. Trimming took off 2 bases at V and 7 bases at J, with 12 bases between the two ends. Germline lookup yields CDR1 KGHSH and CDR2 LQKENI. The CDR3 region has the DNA TGTGCCAGCTCACCAGAAGCGGCCTGGGAGCAGTACTTC. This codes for CASSPEAAWEQYF. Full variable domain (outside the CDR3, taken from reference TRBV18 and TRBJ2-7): NAGVMQNPRHLVRRRGQEARLRCSPMKGHSHVYWYRQLPEEGLKFMVYLQKENIIDESGMPKERFSAEFPKEGPSILRIQQVVRGDSAAYFCASSPEAAWEQYFGPGTRLTVT.

The CDR3 DNA reads TGTGCCAGCAGCCAGGACAGGTACCAAGAGACCCAGTACTTC. Amino acid sequence: CASSQDRYQETQYF. The V and J genes are TRBV11-3 and TRBJ2-5, with TRBD1 identical over 7 bases. The V segment lost 5 bases and the J segment 0 bases; nucleotides outside the gene matches: 3. Germline V gives CDR1 SGHNT, CDR2 YENEEA. CDR3 length: 14 residues.

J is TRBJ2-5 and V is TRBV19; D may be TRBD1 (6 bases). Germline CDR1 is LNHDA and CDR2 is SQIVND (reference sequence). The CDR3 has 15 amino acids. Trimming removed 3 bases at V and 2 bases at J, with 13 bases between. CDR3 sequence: CASSIVSTGQETQYF. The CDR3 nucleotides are TGTGCCAGTAGTATCGTATCGACAGGTCAAGAGACCCAGTACTTC. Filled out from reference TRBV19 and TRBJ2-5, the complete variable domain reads DGGITQSPKYLFRKEGQNVTLSCEQNLNHDAMYWYRQDPGQGLRLIYYSQIVNDFQKGDIAEGYSVSREKKESFPLTVTSAQKNPTAFYLCASSIVSTGQETQYFGPGTRLLVL.

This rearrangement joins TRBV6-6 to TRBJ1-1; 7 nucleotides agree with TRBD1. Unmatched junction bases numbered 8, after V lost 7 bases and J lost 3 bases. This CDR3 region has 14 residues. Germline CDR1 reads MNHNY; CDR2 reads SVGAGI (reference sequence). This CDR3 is CASKTGTAYTEAFF. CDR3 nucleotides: TGTGCCAGCAAAACTGGGACAGCCTACACTGAAGCTTTCTTT.

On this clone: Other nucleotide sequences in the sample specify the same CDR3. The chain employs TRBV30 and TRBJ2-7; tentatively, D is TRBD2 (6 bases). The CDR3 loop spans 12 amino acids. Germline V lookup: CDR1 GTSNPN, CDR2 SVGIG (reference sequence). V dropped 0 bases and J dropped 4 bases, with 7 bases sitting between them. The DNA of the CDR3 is TGTGCCTGGAGTGTGGGAGGTTACGAGCAGTACTTC. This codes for CAWSVGGYEQYF.

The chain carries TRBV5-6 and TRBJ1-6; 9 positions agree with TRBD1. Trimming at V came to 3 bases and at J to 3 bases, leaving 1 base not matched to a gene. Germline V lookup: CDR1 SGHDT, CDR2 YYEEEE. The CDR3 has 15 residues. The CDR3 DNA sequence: TGTGCCAGCAGCTGGGGACAGGGCTATAATTCACCCCTCCACTTT. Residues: CASSWGQGYNSPLHF.

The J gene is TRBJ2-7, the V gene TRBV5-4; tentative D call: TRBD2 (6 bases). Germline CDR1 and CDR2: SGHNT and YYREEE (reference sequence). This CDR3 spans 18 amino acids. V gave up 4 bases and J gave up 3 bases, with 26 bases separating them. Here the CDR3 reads CASSLGGSYFSNFYEQYF. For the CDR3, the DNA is TGTGCCAGCAGCCTCGGGGGATCATACTTCTCGAACTTCTACGAGCAGTACTTC.

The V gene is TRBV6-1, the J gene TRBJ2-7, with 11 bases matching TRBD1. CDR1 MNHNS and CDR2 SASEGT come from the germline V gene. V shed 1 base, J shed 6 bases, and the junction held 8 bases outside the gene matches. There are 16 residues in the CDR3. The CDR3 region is CASSEESTGTGGEQYF. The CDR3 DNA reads TGTGCCAGCAGTGAAGAGAGCACAGGGACAGGGGGCGAGCAGTACTTC.

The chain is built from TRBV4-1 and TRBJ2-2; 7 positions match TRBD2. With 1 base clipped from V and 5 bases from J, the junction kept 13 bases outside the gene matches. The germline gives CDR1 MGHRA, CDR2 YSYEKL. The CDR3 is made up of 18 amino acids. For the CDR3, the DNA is TGCGCCAGCAGCCAAGGAGTAAGAAGCGGGACTACTACCGGGGAGCTGTTTTTT. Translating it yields CASSQGVRSGTTTGELFF.

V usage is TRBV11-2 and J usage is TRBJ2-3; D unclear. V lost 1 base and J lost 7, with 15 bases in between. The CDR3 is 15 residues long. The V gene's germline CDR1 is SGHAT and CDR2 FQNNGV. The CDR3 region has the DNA TGTGCCAGCAGCTTAGGGGCCAGGTCCATGAATACGCAGTATTTT. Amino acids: CASSLGARSMNTQYF.

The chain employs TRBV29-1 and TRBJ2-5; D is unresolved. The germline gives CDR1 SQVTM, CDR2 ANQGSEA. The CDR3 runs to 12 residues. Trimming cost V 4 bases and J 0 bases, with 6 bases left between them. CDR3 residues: CSVVVHQETQYF. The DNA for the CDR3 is TGCAGCGTTGTCGTCCACCAAGAGACCCAGTACTTC. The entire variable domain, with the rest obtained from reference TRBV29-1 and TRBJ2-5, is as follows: SAVISQKPSRDICQRGTSLTIQCQVDSQVTMMFWYRQQPGQSLTLIATANQGSEATYESGFVIDKFPISRPNLTFSTLTVSNMSPEDSSIYLCSVVVHQETQYFGPGTRLLVL.

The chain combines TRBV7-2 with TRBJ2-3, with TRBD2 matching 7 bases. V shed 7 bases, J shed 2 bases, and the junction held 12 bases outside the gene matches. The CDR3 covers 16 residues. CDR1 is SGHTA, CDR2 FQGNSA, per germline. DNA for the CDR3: TGTGCCAGCATTCCCTTGGGGGGAGGGCCCACAGATACGCAGTATTTT. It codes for CASIPLGGGPTDTQYF.

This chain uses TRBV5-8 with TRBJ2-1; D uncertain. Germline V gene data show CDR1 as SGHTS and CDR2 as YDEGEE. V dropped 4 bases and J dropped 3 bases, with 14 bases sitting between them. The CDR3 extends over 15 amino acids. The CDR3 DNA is TGTGCCAGCAGCCTCCGACAAGGTTTCTACAATGAGCAGTTCTTC. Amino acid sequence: CASSLRQGFYNEQFF.

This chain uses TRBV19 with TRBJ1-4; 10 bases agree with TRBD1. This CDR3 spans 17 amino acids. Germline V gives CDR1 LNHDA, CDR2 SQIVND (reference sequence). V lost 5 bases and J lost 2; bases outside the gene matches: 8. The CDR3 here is CASSPPDRGPTNEKLFF. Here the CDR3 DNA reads TGTGCCAGTAGTCCCCCTGACAGGGGGCCGACTAATGAAAAACTGTTTTTT.

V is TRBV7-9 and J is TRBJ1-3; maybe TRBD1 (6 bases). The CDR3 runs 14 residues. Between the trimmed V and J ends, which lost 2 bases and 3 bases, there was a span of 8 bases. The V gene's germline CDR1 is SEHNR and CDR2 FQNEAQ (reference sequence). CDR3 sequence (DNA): TGTGCCAGCAGCTTATGGACAGATGGAAACACCATATATTTT. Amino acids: CASSLWTDGNTIYF.

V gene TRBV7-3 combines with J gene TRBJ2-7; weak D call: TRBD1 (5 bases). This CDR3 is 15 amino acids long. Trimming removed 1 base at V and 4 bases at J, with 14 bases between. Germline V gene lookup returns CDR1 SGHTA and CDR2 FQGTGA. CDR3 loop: CASSLSREIGYEQYF. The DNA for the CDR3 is TGTGCCAGCAGCTTAAGCAGGGAAATAGGGTACGAGCAGTACTTC.

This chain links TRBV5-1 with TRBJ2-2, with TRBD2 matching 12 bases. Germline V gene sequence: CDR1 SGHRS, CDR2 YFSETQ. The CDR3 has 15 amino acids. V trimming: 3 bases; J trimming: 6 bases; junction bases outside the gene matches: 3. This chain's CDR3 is CASSSRLAGAGELFF. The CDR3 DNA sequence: TGCGCCAGCAGCTCTCGACTAGCGGGGGCCGGGGAGCTGTTTTTT. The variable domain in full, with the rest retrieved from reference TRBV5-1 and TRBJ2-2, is KAGVTQTPRYLIKTRGQQVTLSCSPISGHRSVSWYQQTPGQGLQFLFEYFSETQRNKGNFPGRFSGRQFSNSRSEMNVSTLELGDSALYLCASSSRLAGAGELFFGEGSRLTVL.